Below, one TCR beta chain is given with its context. No cognate antigen has been identified for it. Base qualities are not recorded, but no much larger clone differs from it by a single base. This entry belongs to a study of control samples from healthy donors and cancer patients (dated by TCRdb to between 2020 and 2021). The cysteine opens and the phenylalanine closes a CDR3 of 14 amino acids. Only CDR3 DNA is held: 42 bases, read in frame from base 1. The germline V gene (reference sequence) provides CDR1 MNHEY and CDR2 SMNVEV. Relative to germline, V is 6 bases shorter and J is 4 bases shorter, with 15 bases between their ends. Receptor libraries were prepared by the immunoSEQ multiplex PCR assay. What TCRdb holds here is the immuneACCESS table cut down to in-frame rearrangements. Part of the clones is not present; checked against another copy, under half of the missing clones reflect an unresolved V gene, and the others are unexplained. In this sample the table shows around 170,000 clones, 85% to 90% of which occur a single time. The top ten clones comprise approximately 1.4% of the sample.

The sequenced material came from blood. The TCR sequence derives from a woman aged 45-60 years in good health. This chain joins TRBV27 to TRBJ1-1, with no D gene named confidently. The CDR3 sequence is CASRSGVSGTEAFF. The nucleotide sequence is TGTGCCAGCAGATCAGGTGTGAGCGGCACTGAAGCTTTCTTT.